The T cell receptor beta chain under discussion was sequenced for a study of Ad26.COV2.S vaccination and SARS-CoV-2 variants. V was clipped by 7 bases and J by 10 bases, with 28 bases between them. The CDR3 runs to 16 residues. Germline loops: CDR1 MRHNA, CDR2 SNTAGT. Clones were sequenced by immunoSEQ multiplex PCR, and TCRdb holds only the in-frame ones, with some missing. The data show more than 400,000 clones, 80% to 95% seen once. Treatment indicated: over 15 received Ad26.COV2.S at low or high dose, single or two shots; several received placebo; per-sample allocation not given. On day 63 after the first injection, vaccine and placebo recipients gave samples. SARS-CoV-2 spike from the Wuhan strain was encoded by the vaccine, an Ad26 vector.

This receptor was obtained from a person between 18 and 65 years old who received the Ad26.COV2.S COVID-19 vaccine or a placebo. The material sequenced was peripheral blood, taken in a trial of Ad26.COV2.S vaccine versus placebo. This rearrangement joins TRBV6-4 to TRBJ1-2, with D possibly matching TRBD1 (5 bases). The CDR3 protein is CASTSSSARDGALYTF. In nucleotides, the CDR3 is TGTGCCAGCACGTCATCCTCCGCGCGGGACGGGGCGCTCTACACCTTC.